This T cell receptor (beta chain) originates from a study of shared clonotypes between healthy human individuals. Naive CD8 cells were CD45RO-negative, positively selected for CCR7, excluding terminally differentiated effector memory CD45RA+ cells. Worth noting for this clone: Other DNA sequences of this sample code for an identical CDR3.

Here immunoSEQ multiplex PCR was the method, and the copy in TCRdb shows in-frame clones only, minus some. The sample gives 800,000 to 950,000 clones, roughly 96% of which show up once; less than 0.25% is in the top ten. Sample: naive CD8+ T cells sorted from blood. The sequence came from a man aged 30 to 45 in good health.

This chain's CDR3 is CASSLTGISNQPQHF. CDR3 DNA sequence: TGTGCCAGCAGCTTGACAGGTATCAGCAATCAGCCCCAGCATTTT. The chain links TRBV28 to TRBJ1-5, with D maybe TRBD1 (6 bases). Between the trimmed V and J ends, which lost 6 bases and 1 base, there was a span of 13 bases. Germline V gene lookup returns CDR1 MDHEN and CDR2 SYDVKM. CDR3 length: 15 residues.